This entry lists 5 T cell receptor beta chains sequenced from one sample in a study of T cell repertoires in cytomegalovirus infection. Via MiXCR, TCRdb re-called the reads, giving one row per CDR3 protein. The data contain about 310,000 distinct CDR3 sequences, roughly 9.3% of them singletons. The material sequenced was PBMCs. The receptors were sampled from a human donor in good health (CMV status not recorded). Some clones in this sample may be carry-over from other donors' samples.

This clonotype has only a few counts. The V call is TRBV2, the J call TRBJ2-3; TRBD1 might be the D (5 bases). CDR1 SNHLY and CDR2 FYNNEI come from the germline V gene. V shed 6 bases and J shed 3 bases, with 19 bases lying between them. This CDR3 is built from 16 residues. The DNA for the CDR3 is TGTGCCAGCAGGCCCAGGTGGGGCCTGGGGACAGATACGCAGTATTTT. Its protein is CASRPRWGLGTDTQYF.

This clonotype has just a few counts. The V and J genes are TRBV20-1 and TRBJ1-2; 8 nucleotides agree with TRBD1. Germline lookup yields CDR1 DFQATT and CDR2 SNEGSKA (reference sequence). V was clipped by 5 bases and J by 4 bases; unmatched bases: 6. This CDR3 spans 13 amino acids. The CDR3: CSARSGTGYGYTF. The CDR3 DNA follows: TGCAGTGCTCGTTCCGGGACAGGCTATGGCTACACCTTC.

This clonotype showed up many times. J is TRBJ2-1 and V is TRBV7-2; 7 positions agree with TRBD1. The CDR3 contains 14 residues. The germline V gene encodes CDR1 SGHTA and CDR2 FQGNSA. V was clipped by 5 bases and J by 6 bases; unmatched bases: 7. As DNA, the CDR3 is TGTGCCAGCAGCCCAGGGACAGCGAGCAATGAGCAGTTCTTC. Its translation: CASSPGTASNEQFF. The entire variable domain, with the rest obtained from reference TRBV7-2 and TRBJ2-1, is as follows: GAGVSQSPSNKVTEKGKDVELRCDPISGHTALYWYRQSLGQGLEFLIYFQGNSAPDKSGLPSDRFSAERTGGSVSTLTIQRTQQEDSAVYLCASSPGTASNEQFFGPGTRLTVL.

As regards this clonotype: Since a much larger clone is just one base distant, this may be a read error. This chain joins TRBV20-1 and TRBJ2-2, with a weak D call TRBD2 (5 bases). The CDR3 consists of 14 residues. Germline CDR1 and CDR2: DFQATT and SNEGSKA (reference sequence). Trimming took off 2 bases at V and 7 bases at J, with 14 bases between the two ends. As DNA, the CDR3 is TGCAGTGCTAGATCGGGGTTGGGCATCGGGGAGCTGTTTTTT. It is translated as CSARSGLGIGELFF.

This clonotype was counted many times. This chain links TRBV6-1 with TRBJ2-7; no clear D gene. The CDR3 has 13 residues. CDR1 is MNHNS, CDR2 SASEGT, per germline. The ends were cut back, 1 base at V and 2 bases at J, with 6 bases in the middle. CDR3: CASSEVVPYEQYF. DNA of the CDR3: TGTGCCAGCAGTGAAGTGGTACCCTACGAGCAGTACTTC.